This T cell receptor (beta chain) was captured by sequencing in a study of blood T cell repertoires in COVID-19. This CDR3 contains 13 residues. V was cut by 3 bases and J by 3 bases, with 11 bases left in between. CDR1 is SQVTM, CDR2 ANQGSEA, per germline. Produced via immunoSEQ multiplex PCR; TCRdb's table is partial and in-frame only. The top ten clones hold 11% of a sample with tens of thousands of clones, 82% of them seen once. The clonotype comes from an elderly man with COVID-19, enrolled during active disease. Sample: peripheral blood. This sequence joins TRBV29-1 and TRBJ1-2; TRBD1 is a possible D gene (5 bases). The CDR3 loop reads CSVESGFDYGYTF. In DNA, the CDR3 is TGCAGCGTTGAGTCAGGGTTTGACTATGGCTACACCTTC.